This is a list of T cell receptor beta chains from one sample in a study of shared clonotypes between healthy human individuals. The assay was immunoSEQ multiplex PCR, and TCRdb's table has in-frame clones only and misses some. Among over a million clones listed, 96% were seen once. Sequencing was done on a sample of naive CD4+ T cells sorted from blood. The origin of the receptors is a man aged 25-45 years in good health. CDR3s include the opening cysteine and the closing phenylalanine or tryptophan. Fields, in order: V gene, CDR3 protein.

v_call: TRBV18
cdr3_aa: CASLPMRENTIYF

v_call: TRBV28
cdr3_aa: CASSLSGTYEQYF

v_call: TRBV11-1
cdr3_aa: CASSFGTAYEQYF

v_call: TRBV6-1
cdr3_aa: CASSLRGADSYGYTF

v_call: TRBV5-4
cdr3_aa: CASSFSAGSIRYF

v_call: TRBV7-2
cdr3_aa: CASSQDRNTEAFF

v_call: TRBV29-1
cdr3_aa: CSVGQGTNEQFF

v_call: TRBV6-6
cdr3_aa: CASTPDMLGYEQYF

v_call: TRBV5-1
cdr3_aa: CASSLIGGEETQYF

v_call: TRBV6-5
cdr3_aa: CASSYLGGGRYETQYF

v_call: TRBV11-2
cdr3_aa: CASSSEVWASTDTQYF

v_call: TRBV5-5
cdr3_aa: CASSFIRQGARADTQYF

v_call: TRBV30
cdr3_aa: CAWSRGSGRSTDTQYF

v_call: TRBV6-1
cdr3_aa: CASSDVGGYEKLFF

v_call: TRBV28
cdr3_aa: CASSQRQLEAFF

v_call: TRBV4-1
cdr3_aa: CASSQVPGQVYEQYF

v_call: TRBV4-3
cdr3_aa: CASSQDNWPEQFF

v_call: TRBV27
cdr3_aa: CASSLNRGLGGEQYF

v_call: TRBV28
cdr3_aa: CASSFQGITLSDGYTF

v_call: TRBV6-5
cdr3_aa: CASTLRSGVYEQYF

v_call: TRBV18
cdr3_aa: CATFLTSGRADTQYF

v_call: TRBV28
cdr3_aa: CASSFQTYEQYF

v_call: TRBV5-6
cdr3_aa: CASRRGDGGRDTGELFF

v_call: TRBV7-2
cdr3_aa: CASSLAPGNYGYTF

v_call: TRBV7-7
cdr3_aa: CASLVGVGASYGYTF

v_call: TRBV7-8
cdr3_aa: CASSLAKGPNQPQHF

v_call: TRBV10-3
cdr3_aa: CAISAAGDETQYF

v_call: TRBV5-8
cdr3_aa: CASSLGGRIGTQYF

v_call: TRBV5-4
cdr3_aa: CASSLDSGSMRNTGELFF

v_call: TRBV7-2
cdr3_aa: CASSPAGVYNEQFF

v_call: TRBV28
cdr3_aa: CASSEGREYEQYF

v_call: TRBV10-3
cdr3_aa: CAMAANGTRDSSYGYTF

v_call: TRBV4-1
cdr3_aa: CASSQGAAAGPTYNEQFF

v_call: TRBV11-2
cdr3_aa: CASSTRGGTQYF

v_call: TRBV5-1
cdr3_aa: CASSSLTGQGNIVKYEQYF

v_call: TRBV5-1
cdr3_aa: CASSWESRDFETQYF

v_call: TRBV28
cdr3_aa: CASSLQSYGYTF

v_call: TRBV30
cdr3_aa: CAWTPDPNQPQHF

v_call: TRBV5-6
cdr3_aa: CASSLGGPSGYEQYF

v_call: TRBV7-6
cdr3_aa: CASSSNTGHDTDTQYF

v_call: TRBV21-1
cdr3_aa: CASSNPAPTSGINEQFF

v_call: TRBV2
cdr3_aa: CASTRQGTGGPPKANEKLFF

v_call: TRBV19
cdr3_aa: CASSMGLVVLGDKNIQYF

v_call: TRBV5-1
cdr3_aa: CASRRTSGIYEQYF

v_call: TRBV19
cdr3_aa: CASSPWEGVGNQPQHF

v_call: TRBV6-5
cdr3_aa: CASSYSDRAEKLFF

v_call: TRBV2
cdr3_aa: CASSENGWGYGYTF

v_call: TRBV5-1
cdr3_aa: CASSLDSGADTQYF

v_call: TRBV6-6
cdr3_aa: CASRPRQGAREKLFF

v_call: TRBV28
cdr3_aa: CASSTFYEQYF

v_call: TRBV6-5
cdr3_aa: CASSSIPGQGANEQFF

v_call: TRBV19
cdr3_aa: CASRQGLSGSNQPQHF

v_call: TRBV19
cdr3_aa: CASTNEGQGARIYGYTF